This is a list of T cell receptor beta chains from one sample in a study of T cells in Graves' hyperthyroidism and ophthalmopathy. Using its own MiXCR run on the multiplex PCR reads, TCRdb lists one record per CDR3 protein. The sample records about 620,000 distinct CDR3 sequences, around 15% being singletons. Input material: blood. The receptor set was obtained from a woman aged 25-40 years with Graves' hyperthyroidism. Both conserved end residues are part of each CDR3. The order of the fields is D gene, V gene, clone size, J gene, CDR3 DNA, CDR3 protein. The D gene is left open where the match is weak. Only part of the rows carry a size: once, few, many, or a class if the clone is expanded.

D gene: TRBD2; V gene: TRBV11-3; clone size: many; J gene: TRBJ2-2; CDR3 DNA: TGTGCCAGCAGCTTAGAACTAGCGGGAAACACCGGGGAGCTGTTTTTT; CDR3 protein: CASSLELAGNTGELFF
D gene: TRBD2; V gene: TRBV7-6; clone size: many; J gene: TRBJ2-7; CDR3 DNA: TGTGCCAGCAGCTCCCCGACTAGCGCCATCCACGAGCAGTACTTC; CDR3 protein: CASSSPTSAIHEQYF
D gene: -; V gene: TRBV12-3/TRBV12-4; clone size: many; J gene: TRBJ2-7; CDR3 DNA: TGTGCCAGCAGACGACAGGAGTACGAGCAGTACTTC; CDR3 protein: CASRRQEYEQYF
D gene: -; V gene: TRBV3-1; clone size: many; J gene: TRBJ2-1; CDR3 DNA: TGTGCCAGCAGCCAAGAGCCCTACAATGAGCAGTTCTTC; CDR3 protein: CASSQEPYNEQFF
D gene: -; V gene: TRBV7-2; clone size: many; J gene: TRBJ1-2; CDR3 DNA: TGTGCCAGCAGCTTATATCTACCGGACCGTAACTATGGCTACACCTTC; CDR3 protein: CASSLYLPDRNYGYTF
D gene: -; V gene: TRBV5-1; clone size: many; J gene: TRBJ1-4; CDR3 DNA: TGCGCCAGCGCTGAGGGACCGAGCCCTAATGAAAAACTGTTTTTT; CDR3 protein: CASAEGPSPNEKLFF
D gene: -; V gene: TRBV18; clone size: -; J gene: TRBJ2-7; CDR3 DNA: TGTGCCAGCTCACCACGAGGGAAGGTAGACGAGCAGTACTTC; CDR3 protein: CASSPRGKVDEQYF
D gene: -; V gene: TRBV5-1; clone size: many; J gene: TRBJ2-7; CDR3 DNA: TGCGCCAGCAGCTTCGGCCGTGAAACTGAGTACGAGCAGTACTTC; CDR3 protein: CASSFGRETEYEQYF
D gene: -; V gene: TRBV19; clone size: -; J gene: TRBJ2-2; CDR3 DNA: TGTGCCAGTAGTATAGTAAGAGTCGGGGAGCTGTTTTTT; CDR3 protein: CASSIVRVGELFF
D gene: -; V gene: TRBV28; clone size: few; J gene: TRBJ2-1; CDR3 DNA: TGTGCCAGCAGTTTCCAACGCCATGAGCAGTTCTTC; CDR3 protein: CASSFQRHEQFF
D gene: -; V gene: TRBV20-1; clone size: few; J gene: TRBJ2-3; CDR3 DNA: TGCAGTGCTAGAGATCTCTTTGTACAGTATTTT; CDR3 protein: CSARDLFVQYF
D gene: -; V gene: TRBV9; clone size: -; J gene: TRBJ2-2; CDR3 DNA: TGTGCCAGCCGGGGACATATGAACACCGGGGAGCTGTTTTTT; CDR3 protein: CASRGHMNTGELFF
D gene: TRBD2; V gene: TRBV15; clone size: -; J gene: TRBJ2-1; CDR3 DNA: TGTGCCACCAGCGCACTAGCGGATTACAATGAGCAGTTCTTC; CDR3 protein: CATSALADYNEQFF
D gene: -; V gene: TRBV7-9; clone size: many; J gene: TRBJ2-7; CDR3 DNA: TGTGCCAGCAGTTTACCAGGCCCCTACGAGCAGTACTTC; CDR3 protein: CASSLPGPYEQYF
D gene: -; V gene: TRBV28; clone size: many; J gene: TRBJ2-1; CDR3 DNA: TGTGCCAGCAGTTCGAGGAATAGTCGCAATGAGCAGTTCTTC; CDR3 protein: CASSSRNSRNEQFF
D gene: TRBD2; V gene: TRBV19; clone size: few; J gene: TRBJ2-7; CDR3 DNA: TGTGCCACACAAGCGGGAGTAAGCGAGCAGTACTTC; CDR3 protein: CATQAGVSEQYF
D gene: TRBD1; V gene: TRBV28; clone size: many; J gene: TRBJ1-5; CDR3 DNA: TGTGCCAGCAGGACAAGCAGGGGGTGGAATAGCAATCAGCCCCAGCATTTT; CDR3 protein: CASRTSRGWNSNQPQHF
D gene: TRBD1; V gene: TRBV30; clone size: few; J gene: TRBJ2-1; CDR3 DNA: TGTGCCTGGAGTGTGGGACAGGGTTTTGAGCAGTTCTTC; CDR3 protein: CAWSVGQGFEQFF
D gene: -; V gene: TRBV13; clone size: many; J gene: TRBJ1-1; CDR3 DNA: TGTGCCAGCAGCGTACAGGGTGGGGTTGAGGCTTTCTTT; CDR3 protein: CASSVQGGVEAFF
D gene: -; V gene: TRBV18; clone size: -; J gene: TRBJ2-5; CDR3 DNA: TGTGCCAGCTCACCAAATCACCATGCGTCCGAGACCCAGTACTTC; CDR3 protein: CASSPNHHASETQYF
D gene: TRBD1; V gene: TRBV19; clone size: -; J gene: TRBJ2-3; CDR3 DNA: TGTGCCAGTAGTCTAAGCCGAAACCGGGACAGGCAAGGAGCAGATACGCAGTATTTT; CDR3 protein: CASSLSRNRDRQGADTQYF
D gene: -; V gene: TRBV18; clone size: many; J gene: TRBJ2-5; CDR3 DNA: TGTGCCAGCTCACCACTCTCCCGGGAGACCCAGTACTTC; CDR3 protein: CASSPLSRETQYF
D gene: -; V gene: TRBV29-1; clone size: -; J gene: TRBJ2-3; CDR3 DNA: TGCAGCGTTGAATTGGATACAGATACGCAGTATTTT; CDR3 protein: CSVELDTDTQYF
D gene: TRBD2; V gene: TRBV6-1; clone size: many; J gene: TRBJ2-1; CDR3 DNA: TGTGCCAGCAGTACCAGCGGGAGGGCCGGCAATGAGCAGTTCTTC; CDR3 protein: CASSTSGRAGNEQFF
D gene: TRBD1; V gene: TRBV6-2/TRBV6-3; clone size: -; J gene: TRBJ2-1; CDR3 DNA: TGTGCCAGCCAAGCCGGGACAGGCAGAACCTTCTCCTACAATGAGCAGTTCTTC; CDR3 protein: CASQAGTGRTFSYNEQFF
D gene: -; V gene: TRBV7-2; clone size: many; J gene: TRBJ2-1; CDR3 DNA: TGTGCCAGCAGCTTAAGGAGACAGAATGAGCAGTTCTTC; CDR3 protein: CASSLRRQNEQFF
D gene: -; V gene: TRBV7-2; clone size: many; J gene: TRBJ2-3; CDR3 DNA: TGTGCCAGCAGCCCCTGGACAATCCGGGCCAGAGATACGCAGTATTTT; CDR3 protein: CASSPWTIRARDTQYF
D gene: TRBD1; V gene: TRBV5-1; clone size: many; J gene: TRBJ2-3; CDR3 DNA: TGCGCCAGCAGCTTGGGAGGGACAGGGGGCGATACGCAGTATTTT; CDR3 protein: CASSLGGTGGDTQYF
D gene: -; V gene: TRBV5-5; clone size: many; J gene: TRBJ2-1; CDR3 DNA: TGTGCCAGCAGCCCGGACTGGAATGAGCAGTTCTTC; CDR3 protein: CASSPDWNEQFF
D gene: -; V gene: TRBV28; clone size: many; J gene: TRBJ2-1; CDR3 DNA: TGTGCCAGCAGGACAGGTTACAATGAGCAGTTCTTC; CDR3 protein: CASRTGYNEQFF
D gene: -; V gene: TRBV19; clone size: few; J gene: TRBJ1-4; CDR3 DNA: TGTGCCAGCCAAACGGGGTCTGAAAAACTGTTTTTT; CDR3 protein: CASQTGSEKLFF
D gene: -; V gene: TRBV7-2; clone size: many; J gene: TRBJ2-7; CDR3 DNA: TGTGCCAGCAGCTTATCGGCTAGCGACTACGAGCAGTACTTC; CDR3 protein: CASSLSASDYEQYF
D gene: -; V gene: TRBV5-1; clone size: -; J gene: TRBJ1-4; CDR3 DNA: TGCGCCAGCAGCGAACAGACTAAAATGAATGAAAAACTGTTTTTT; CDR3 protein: CASSEQTKMNEKLFF
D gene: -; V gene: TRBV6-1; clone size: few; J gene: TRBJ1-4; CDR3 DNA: TGTGCCAGCAGTGAAGATCCACCTACCCATGAAAAACTGTTTTTT; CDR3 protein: CASSEDPPTHEKLFF
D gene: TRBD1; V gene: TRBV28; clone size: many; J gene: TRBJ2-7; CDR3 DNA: TGTGCCAGCAGTTCTCAGGGGGCTCCCCTTTCCTACGAGCAGTACTTC; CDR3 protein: CASSSQGAPLSYEQYF